The 4 T cell receptor beta chains given below trace back to one sample, sequenced in a study of blood T cell repertoires in COVID-19. TCRdb keeps only in-frame clones here, not all; method: immunoSEQ multiplex PCR. The table has roughly 40,000 clones, 92% seen once; the top ten hold just under 9.5%. The source material was peripheral blood. Every receptor here comes from a man aged 50-60 years with active COVID-19.

This sequence joins TRBV28 and TRBJ1-3; 7 bases line up with TRBD1. Germline loops: CDR1 MDHEN, CDR2 SYDVKM. The V segment lost 0 bases and the J segment 0 bases; nucleotides outside the gene matches: 2. The CDR3 totals 16 residues. CDR3 sequence: CASSLWGQISGNTIYF. As DNA, the CDR3 is TGTGCCAGCAGTTTATGGGGACAGATCTCTGGAAACACCATATATTTT.

The chain links TRBV6-4 to TRBJ2-1, with 12 bases lining up with TRBD2. Losses at the gene ends were 5 bases for V and 4 bases for J; bases not matched to a gene: 3. Germline V gene lookup returns CDR1 MRHNA and CDR2 SNTAGT. This CDR3 contains 15 residues. Here the CDR3 reads CASSRTSGVYNEQFF. The CDR3 DNA sequence: TGTGCCAGCAGTCGGACTAGCGGGGTATACAATGAGCAGTTCTTC.

The chain has TRBV18 and TRBJ1-3; D is ambiguous. The CDR3 is 16 residues long. The germline V and J ends were trimmed by 0 bases and 3 bases, with 12 bases remaining between them. The germline gives CDR1 KGHSH, CDR2 LQKENI. In nucleotides, the CDR3 is TGTGCCAGCTCACCACCGCCGGGAGGGATTGGAAACACCATATATTTT. Translation gives CASSPPPGGIGNTIYF. The full variable domain, its missing parts supplied by reference TRBV18 and TRBJ1-3, is NAGVMQNPRHLVRRRGQEARLRCSPMKGHSHVYWYRQLPEEGLKFMVYLQKENIIDESGMPKERFSAEFPKEGPSILRIQQVVRGDSAAYFCASSPPPGGIGNTIYFGEGSWLTVV.

The rearrangement joins TRBV9 to TRBJ1-1; unclear D gene. The CDR3 contains 13 residues. With 0 bases removed from V and 0 bases from J, the gap between germline ends came to 3 bases. The V gene's germline CDR1 is SGDLS and CDR2 YYNGEE. In DNA, the CDR3 is TGTGCCAGCAGCGTAGCTCTGAACACTGAAGCTTTCTTT. Protein sequence: CASSVALNTEAFF.